These 22 T cell receptor beta chains came from one sample sequenced in a study of patients and donors after allogeneic stem cell transplantation. TCRdb re-called the RT-PCR reads with MiXCR, one entry per CDR3 protein. The sample lists some 200,000 distinct CDR3 sequences; around two fifths were seen once. The sequenced sample was blood, either unsorted or a sorted T cell fraction (not recorded which). Receptor source: a human donor who was either an allogeneic HSCT recipient or a stem cell or donor lymphocyte infusion donor (not recorded which). It is not recorded whose cells these are; they may come from a transplant donor.

The chain recombines TRBV7-9 with TRBJ2-1; the D is unclear. The CDR3 runs to 11 residues. Between the trimmed V and J ends, which lost 6 bases and 8 bases, there was a span of 8 bases. CDR1 and CDR2 from the germline V gene are SEHNR and FQNEAQ (reference sequence). CDR3 bases: TGTGCCAGCAGATCGGGCGATGAGCAGTTCTTC. It specifies CASRSGDEQFF.

The J gene is TRBJ2-3, the V gene TRBV29-1; D unclear. The CDR3 runs to 13 residues. CDR1 and CDR2 from the germline V gene are SQVTM and ANQGSEA. Trimming removed 8 bases from V and 0 bases from J, with 12 bases in between. The CDR3 reads CSLKDGSTDTQYF. The CDR3 DNA reads as TGCAGCTTGAAGGACGGGAGCACAGATACGCAGTATTTT.

CDR3 region: CASSLSGGTRNTEAFF. For the CDR3, the DNA is TGTGCCAGCAGTCTGTCAGGGGGAACCCGGAACACTGAAGCTTTCTTT. J is TRBJ1-1 and V is TRBV6-6; TRBD1 aligns across 7 bases. This CDR3 is 16 amino acids long. V was clipped by 5 bases and J by 1 base; unmatched bases: 10. Per germline, CDR1 MNHNY and CDR2 SVGAGI (reference sequence).

The chain joins TRBV28 to TRBJ2-3; 10 nucleotides match TRBD2. The germline gives CDR1 MDHEN, CDR2 SYDVKM. V dropped 9 bases and J dropped 4; count of bases not matched to a gene: 7. CDR3 length: 14 residues. CDR3 in amino acids: CASSGGTSADTQYF. The CDR3 coding sequence is TGTGCCAGTTCCGGGGGGACTAGCGCAGATACGCAGTATTTT.

V and J are TRBV6-2 or TRBV6-3 and TRBJ2-1; 12 bases are a match to TRBD2. The J segment lost 3 bases and the V segment lost 5 bases, leaving 2 bases of the junction unmatched. There are 15 residues in the CDR3. Germline V gives CDR1 MNHEY, CDR2 SVGEGT. Written as DNA, the CDR3 is TGTGCCAGCAGTAGGACTAGCGGGATCTACAATGAGCAGTTCTTC. As protein: CASSRTSGIYNEQFF.

The V and J genes are TRBV12-3 or TRBV12-4 and TRBJ2-1; D gene uncertain. Trimming took 4 bases from V and 0 from J, leaving 10 bases between them. This CDR3 is built from 15 residues. CDR3 loop: CASSSSSSSYNEQFF. The CDR3 nucleotides read TGTGCCAGCAGTTCTAGTTCTAGCTCCTACAATGAGCAGTTCTTC.

The rearrangement joins TRBV6-5 to TRBJ2-7; D might be TRBD2 (6 bases). This CDR3 comprises 15 residues. CDR1 is MNHEY and CDR2 is SVGAGI in the germline V gene. V was pared by 2 bases and J by 0 bases, with 11 bases between. The CDR3 spells CASSYADSGSYEQYF. CDR3 DNA sequence: TGTGCCAGCAGTTACGCGGATAGCGGCTCCTACGAGCAGTACTTC.

This clonotype was seen a handful of times. The V call is TRBV6-5, the J call TRBJ1-1; possibly TRBD1 for D (5 bases). V was cut by 6 bases and J by 3 bases, with 14 bases left in between. CDR1 and CDR2 (germline): MNHEY, SVGAGI. The CDR3 contains 14 residues. CDR3 in DNA: TGTGCCAGCAGGGAGGACGGGACCGACACTGAAGCTTTCTTT. This sequence encodes CASREDGTDTEAFF.

V usage is TRBV20-1 and J usage is TRBJ1-3, with no clear D. The CDR3 length is 11 residues. The V gene's germline CDR1 is DFQATT and CDR2 SNEGSKA (reference sequence). Trimming removed 3 bases from V and 4 bases from J, with 4 bases in between. CDR3 in amino acids: CSASTGNTIYF. Written as DNA, the CDR3 is TGCAGTGCTAGCACAGGAAACACCATATATTTT.

V and J are TRBV30 and TRBJ2-1; the D gene is possibly TRBD2 (5 bases). The CDR3 covers 12 residues. Trimming took off 0 bases at V and 7 bases at J, with 7 bases between the two ends. CDR1 and CDR2 (germline): GTSNPN, SVGIG (reference sequence). In DNA, the CDR3 is TGTGCCTGGAGTGTACGGGGAAATGAGCAGTTCTTC. It encodes CAWSVRGNEQFF.

V gene TRBV5-1 combines with J gene TRBJ2-7, with D perhaps matching TRBD2 (8 bases). CDR1 is SGHRS and CDR2 is YFSETQ in the germline V gene. The V and J ends lost 5 bases and 4 bases respectively, with 19 bases between them. The CDR3 is 15 residues long. This CDR3 is CASRGTIAGQYEQYF. Here the CDR3 DNA reads TGCGCCAGCAGAGGTACGATAGCGGGACAGTACGAGCAGTACTTC. Combining the CDR3 with reference TRBV5-1 and TRBJ2-7 gives the whole variable domain KAGVTQTPRYLIKTRGQQVTLSCSPISGHRSVSWYQQTPGQGLQFLFEYFSETQRNKGNFPGRFSGRQFSNSRSEMNVSTLELGDSALYLCASRGTIAGQYEQYFGPGTRLTVT.

This clonotype was seen only once. The V gene is TRBV28, the J gene TRBJ1-3, with 9 bases aligning to TRBD1. The CDR3 extends over 18 amino acids. Germline loops: CDR1 MDHEN, CDR2 SYDVKM. V was pared by 3 bases and J by 4 bases, with 13 bases of the junction left unmatched. CDR3: CASSFPGPTGGEGNTIYF. In nucleotides, the CDR3 is TGTGCCAGCAGTTTCCCAGGCCCAACAGGGGGCGAAGGAAACACCATATATTTT. The whole variable domain, remainder taken from reference TRBV28 and TRBJ1-3, is DVKVTQSSRYLVKRTGEKVFLECVQDMDHENMFWYRQDPGLGLRLIYFSYDVKMKEKGDIPEGYSVSREKKERFSLILESASTNQTSMYLCASSFPGPTGGEGNTIYFGEGSWLTVV.

The chain couples TRBV9 to TRBJ2-1, with 9 bases that match TRBD1. Germline trimming cut 0 bases from V and 2 bases from J; bases unmatched to any gene: 3. The germline V gene has CDR1 SGDLS and CDR2 YYNGEE. The CDR3 covers 16 residues. CDR3 protein: CASSVGGQGTYNEQFF. CDR3 in DNA: TGTGCCAGCAGCGTAGGGGGACAGGGTACCTACAATGAGCAGTTCTTC.

The V gene is TRBV12-3 or TRBV12-4, the J gene TRBJ2-1; D remains ambiguous. Trimming took 1 base from V and 8 from J, leaving 12 bases between them. The CDR3 has 14 residues. Written as DNA, the CDR3 is TGTGCCAGCAGTTTAGAGGTTGTGGGATATGAGCAGTTCTTC. It codes for CASSLEVVGYEQFF.

This chain uses TRBV5-1 with TRBJ1-3; 9 nucleotides agree with TRBD1. Germline CDR1 is SGHRS and CDR2 is YFSETQ. With 0 bases clipped from V and 0 bases from J, the junction kept 4 bases outside the gene matches. This CDR3 region has 17 residues. CDR3 in DNA: TGCGCCAGCAGCTTGGCCGGGACAGGGTACTCTGGAAACACCATATATTTT. Protein product: CASSLAGTGYSGNTIYF.

The chain combines TRBV10-3 with TRBJ2-3, with TRBD2 matching 10 bases. Germline trimming cut 4 bases from V and 6 bases from J; bases unmatched to any gene: 7. Germline CDR1 and CDR2: ENHRY and SYGVKD. This CDR3 has 15 residues. Written as DNA, the CDR3 is TGTGCCATCAGTGTTGGGGGACTAGCGTACGATACGCAGTATTTT. Translation: CAISVGGLAYDTQYF.

CDR3: CASSPGTNQGNTEAFF. CDR3 coding DNA: TGTGCCAGCAGTCCTGGGACAAATCAAGGGAACACTGAAGCTTTCTTT. V and J are TRBV27 and TRBJ1-1; D might be TRBD1 (6 bases). V gave up 5 bases and J gave up 1 base, with 17 bases separating them. CDR3 size: 16 residues. CDR1 is MNHEY and CDR2 is SMNVEV in the germline V gene (reference sequence).

The CDR3 bases are TGTGCCTGGAGTGACCTCGACAGGGGAGGGGGCAATCAGCCCCAGCATTTT. Its protein product is CAWSDLDRGGGNQPQHF. The rearrangement joins TRBV30 to TRBJ1-5; 8 bases line up with TRBD1. CDR3 size: 17 residues. The J segment lost 2 bases and the V segment lost 1 base, leaving 10 bases of the junction unmatched. Germline CDR1 GTSNPN, CDR2 SVGIG (reference sequence).

This chain joins TRBV7-6 and TRBJ1-1; 7 bases map to TRBD1. V trimming: 4 bases; J trimming: 4 bases; junction bases outside the gene matches: 9. Germline V CDR1 and CDR2: SGHVS, FNYEAQ. The CDR3 runs 15 residues. The CDR3 nucleotides read TGTGCCAGCAGCTCCGGGGACAGCCCGATCACTGAAGCTTTCTTT. It encodes CASSSGDSPITEAFF. The full variable domain, its missing parts supplied by reference TRBV7-6 and TRBJ1-1, is GAGVSQSPRYKVTKRGQDVALRCDPISGHVSLYWYRQALGQGPEFLTYFNYEAQQDKSGLPNDRFSAERPEGSISTLTIQRTEQRDSAMYRCASSSGDSPITEAFFGQGTRLTVV.

V is TRBV28 and J is TRBJ2-2; no clear D gene. This CDR3 region has 16 residues. V lost 4 bases, J lost 4 bases, and 16 bases lay in between. CDR1 and CDR2 (germline): MDHEN, SYDVKM. The CDR3 DNA reads TGTGCCAGCAGTTCCACCTCCTCCCGTATCACCGGGGAGCTGTTTTTT. The encoded protein is CASSSTSSRITGELFF.

The V and J genes are TRBV25-1 and TRBJ1-2, with TRBD1 as a possible D gene (5 bases). CDR3 size: 14 residues. Trimming shortened V by 9 bases and J by 4 bases, and 18 bases separated the two germline ends. Germline CDR1 MGHDK, CDR2 SYGVNS. The CDR3 DNA follows: TGTGCCAGACACGGGAGGGACCGGGGCTATGGCTACACCTTC. Its translation: CARHGRDRGYGYTF.

This clonotype was seen only a few times. V usage is TRBV15 and J usage is TRBJ2-1, with 8 bases aligning to TRBD1. V lost 0 bases, J lost 6 bases, and 4 bases stayed unmatched. This CDR3 region has 15 residues. The germline V gene has CDR1 LNHNV and CDR2 YYDKDF (reference sequence). CDR3 DNA: TGTGCCACCAGCAGAGATTGGCAGGGGGCCAATGAGCAGTTCTTC. Amino acids: CATSRDWQGANEQFF. Full variable domain (missing parts from reference TRBV15 and TRBJ2-1): DAMVIQNPRYQVTQFGKPVTLSCSQTLNHNVMYWYQQKSSQAPKLLFHYYDKDFNNEADTPDNFQSRRPNTSFCFLDIRSPGLGDTAMYLCATSRDWQGANEQFFGPGTRLTVL.